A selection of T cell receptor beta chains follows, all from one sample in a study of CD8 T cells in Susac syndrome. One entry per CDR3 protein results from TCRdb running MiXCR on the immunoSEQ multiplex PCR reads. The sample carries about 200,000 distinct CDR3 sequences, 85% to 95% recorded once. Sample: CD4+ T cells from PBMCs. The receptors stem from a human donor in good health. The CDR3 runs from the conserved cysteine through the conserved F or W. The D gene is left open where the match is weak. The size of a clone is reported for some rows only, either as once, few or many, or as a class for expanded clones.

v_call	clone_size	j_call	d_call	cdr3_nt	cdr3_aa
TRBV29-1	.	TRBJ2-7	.	TGCAGCGTTGCGGAGGACGGACATTCCTACGAGCAGTACTTC	CSVAEDGHSYEQYF
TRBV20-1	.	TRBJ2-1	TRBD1	TGCAGTGCCGAGCCCGGGACAGGGGGCTATGAGCAGTTCTTC	CSAEPGTGGYEQFF
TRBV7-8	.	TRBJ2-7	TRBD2	TGTGCCAGCAGCTCCCGGGAGGGGAACTTTTACGAGCAGTACTTC	CASSSREGNFYEQYF
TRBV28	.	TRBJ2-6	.	TGTGCCAGCAGTGGGATTGGGTTCTCTGGGGCCAACGTCCTGACTTTC	CASSGIGFSGANVLTF
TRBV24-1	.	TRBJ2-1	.	TGTGCCACCAGTGACCCCGGGGGAGCTAGGCAGTTCTTC	CATSDPGGARQFF
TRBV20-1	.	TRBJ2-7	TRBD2	TGCAGTGCTAGAGATCGGGTATTAAGCGGGGGGGCCCACGAGCAGTACTTC	CSARDRVLSGGAHEQYF
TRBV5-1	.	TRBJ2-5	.	TGCGCCAGCAGTAGGAAAGCGGTGACGTACCAAGAGACCCAGTACTTC	CASSRKAVTYQETQYF
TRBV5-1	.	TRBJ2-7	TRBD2	TGCGCCAGCAGCCCAGCGGGGGGCCCCCTCTACGAGCAGTACTTC	CASSPAGGPLYEQYF
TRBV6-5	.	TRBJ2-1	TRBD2	TGTGCCAGCAGTTCCGGCGGGGGGGTGGAGTTCTTC	CASSSGGGVEFF
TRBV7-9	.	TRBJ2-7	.	TGTGCCAGCAGCTCCGGACGCTACTACGAGCAGTACTTC	CASSSGRYYEQYF
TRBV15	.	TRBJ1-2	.	TGTGCCACCAGCAGAGATCAGCAGACGGGCCTTTTTTATGGCTACACCTTC	CATSRDQQTGLFYGYTF
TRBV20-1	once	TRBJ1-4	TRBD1	TGCAGTGCGACTAGAGGGGGCCACTATGAAAAACTGTTTTTT	CSATRGGHYEKLFF
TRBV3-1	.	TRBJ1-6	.	TGTGCCAGCAGCCAAGATCGGCAGTACACCACCCTCCACTTT	CASSQDRQYTTLHF
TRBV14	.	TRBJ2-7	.	TGTGCCAGCAGCCATCCCGCAGGGCAAATTTCCTACGAGCAGTACTTC	CASSHPAGQISYEQYF
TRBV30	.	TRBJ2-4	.	TGTGCCTGGCAGCAGGGGGGAAACATTCAGTACTTC	CAWQQGGNIQYF
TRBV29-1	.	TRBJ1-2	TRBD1	TGCAGCGCGGACAGGGATAACTATGGCTACACCTTC	CSADRDNYGYTF
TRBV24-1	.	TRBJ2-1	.	TGTGCCACCAGTGAGAACAATGAGCAGTTCTTC	CATSENNEQFF
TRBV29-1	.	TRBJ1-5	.	TGCAGCGTTGGAGCAGAGGGGGGGGTAAATCAGCCCCAGCATTTT	CSVGAEGGVNQPQHF
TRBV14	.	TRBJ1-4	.	TGTGCCAGCAGCCTTGGGGGGCGAGGAATATGGGATAATGAAAAACTGTTTTTT	CASSLGGRGIWDNEKLFF
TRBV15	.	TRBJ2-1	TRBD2	TGTGCCACCAGCTTAGGACTAGCGGACAATGAGCAGTTCTTC	CATSLGLADNEQFF
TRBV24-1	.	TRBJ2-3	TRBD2	TGTGCCACCAGTGACCGGAAGCGGGGGACGACAGATACGCAGTATTTT	CATSDRKRGTTDTQYF
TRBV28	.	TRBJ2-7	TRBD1	TGTGCCAGCCGTCCCCCCGGGACAGGGAGCTCCTACGAGCAGTACTTC	CASRPPGTGSSYEQYF
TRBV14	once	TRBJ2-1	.	TGTGCCAGCTCACGTCGAGGGAACGTCTATGCCTCCTACAATGAGCAGTTCTTC	CASSRRGNVYASYNEQFF
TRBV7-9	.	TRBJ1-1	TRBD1	TGTGCCAGCAGCTTACAGGACAGGGTGGGAGCTTTCTTT	CASSLQDRVGAFF
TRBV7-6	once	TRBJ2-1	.	TGTGCCAGCAGCTTAGCAGGTCGGAGGGAGCAGTTCTTC	CASSLAGRREQFF
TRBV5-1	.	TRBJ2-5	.	TGCGCCAGCAGCTTGGGGGGGACGGAGGAGACCCAGTACTTC	CASSLGGTEETQYF
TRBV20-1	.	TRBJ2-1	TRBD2	TGCAGTGACCAACTAGCGGGGGGATACAATGAGCAGTTCTTC	CSDQLAGGYNEQFF
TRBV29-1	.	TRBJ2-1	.	TGCAGCGTTTCGGAGGAAAGTGAGCAGTTCTTC	CSVSEESEQFF
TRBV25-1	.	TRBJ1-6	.	TGTGCCAGCAGTGAATATGATTCACCCCTCCACTTT	CASSEYDSPLHF
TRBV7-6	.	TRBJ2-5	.	TGTGCCAGCAGCTCGATCTCGTCTTATGGGGGGACCCAGTACTTC	CASSSISSYGGTQYF
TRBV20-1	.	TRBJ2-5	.	TGCAGTGCTAGTGACGGGGCCCTCCAAGAGACCCAGTACTTC	CSASDGALQETQYF
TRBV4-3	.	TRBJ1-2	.	TGCGCCAGCAGCCTCTCCACAGGGAGTGGCTACACCTTC	CASSLSTGSGYTF
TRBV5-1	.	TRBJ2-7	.	TGCGCCAGCACGACGGGGGTGACCTACGAGCAGTACTTC	CASTTGVTYEQYF
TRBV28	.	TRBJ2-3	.	TGTGCCAGCAGGCTTCGACAGGATACGCAGTATTTT	CASRLRQDTQYF
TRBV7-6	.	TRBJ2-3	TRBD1	TGTGCCAGCAGCTTGGGGTGGGGACAGGGCACAGATACGCAGTATTTT	CASSLGWGQGTDTQYF
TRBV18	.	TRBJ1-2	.	TGTGCCAGCTCACCACTAGCAGGGCAGTATGGCTACACCTTC	CASSPLAGQYGYTF
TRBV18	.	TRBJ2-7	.	TGTGCCAGCTCACCAGGGGACCACGAGCAGTACTTC	CASSPGDHEQYF
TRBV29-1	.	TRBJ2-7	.	TGCGGAGTATACGAGCAGTACTTC	CGVYEQYF
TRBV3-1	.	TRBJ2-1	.	TGTGCCAGCAGCCAAGATTGGTCTTACAATGAGCAGTTCTTC	CASSQDWSYNEQFF
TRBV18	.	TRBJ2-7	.	TGTGCCAGCTCATCCTTAAGGGACTCCAACGAGCAGTACTTC	CASSSLRDSNEQYF
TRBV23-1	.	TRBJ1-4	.	TGCGCCACAATTATTGCAACTAATGAAAAACTGTTTTTT	CATIIATNEKLFF
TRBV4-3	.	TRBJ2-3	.	TGCGCCAGCAGCCAAGATCCAGGGGTCGGCACAGATACGCAGTATTTT	CASSQDPGVGTDTQYF
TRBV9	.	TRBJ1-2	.	TGTGCCAGCAGCGTGGGGGGGCGCGTCTATGGCTACACCTTC	CASSVGGRVYGYTF
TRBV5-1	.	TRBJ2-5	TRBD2	TGCGCCAGCAGCTTGGGGGTAACTAGCGGTCAAGAGACCCAGTACTTC	CASSLGVTSGQETQYF
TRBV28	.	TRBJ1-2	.	TGTGCCAGCAGCAGAACAGGAAATCCTAACTATGGCTACACCTTC	CASSRTGNPNYGYTF
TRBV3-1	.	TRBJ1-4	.	TGTGCCAGCAGCCCCCAGGTGGGTTTCCTGTTTTTT	CASSPQVGFLFF
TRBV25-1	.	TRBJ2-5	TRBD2	TGTGCCAGCAGGTCTAGCGGGGGAAAAGAGACCCAGTACTTC	CASRSSGGKETQYF
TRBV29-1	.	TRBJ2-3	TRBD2	TGCAGCGCTGAAAGGACTAGCGGGAGTGATACGCAGTATTTT	CSAERTSGSDTQYF
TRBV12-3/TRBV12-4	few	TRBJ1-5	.	TGTGCCAGCAGCCAGGGAAGTCGGACTCAGCCCCAGCATTTT	CASSQGSRTQPQHF
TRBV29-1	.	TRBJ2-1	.	TGCAGCGGAGAATCAAATGAGCAGTTCTTC	CSGESNEQFF
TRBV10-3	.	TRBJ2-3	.	TGTGCCATCAGCGGCGGGACTGGGGTAGATACGCAGTATTTT	CAISGGTGVDTQYF
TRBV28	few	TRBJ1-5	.	TGTGCCAGCACCACTTCCAATCAGCCCCAGCATTTT	CASTTSNQPQHF
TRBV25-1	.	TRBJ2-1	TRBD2	TGTGCCAGCAGTGTTCTAGCGGGAGTAGGTCGTGAGCAGTTCTTC	CASSVLAGVGREQFF
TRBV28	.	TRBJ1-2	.	TGTGCCAGCAGTTTAATAAGTTATGGCTACACCTTC	CASSLISYGYTF